Listed below are T cell receptor beta chains from one sample, sequenced in a study of graft-versus-host responses after intestinal transplantation. Profiled with immunoSEQ multiplex PCR; TCRdb holds only in-frame clones, not every one. The sample holds roughly 14,000 clones; 30% to 35% are singletons and the top ten take roughly 3.7%. The material sequenced was alloreactive CD4+ T cells from a mixed lymphocyte reaction culture, taken before intestinal transplant. All receptors come from a human patient who received an intestinal transplant. The CDR3 runs from the conserved cysteine through the conserved F or W.

cdr3_aa: CASSKNHQSGLAEAFF
v_call: TRBV19

cdr3_aa: CASSYLAETIEQYF
v_call: TRBV6-6

cdr3_aa: CASSRGLAELTDTQYF
v_call: TRBV19

cdr3_aa: CASTPAGVGEAFF
v_call: TRBV28

cdr3_aa: CASSLSGRWFTDTQYF
v_call: TRBV11-1

cdr3_aa: CASSLGGGQGRGMPDTQYF
v_call: TRBV11-1

cdr3_aa: CASSSPAEGGTQYF
v_call: TRBV6-5

cdr3_aa: CASSIGGSEQYF
v_call: TRBV19

cdr3_aa: CAVHRGEGEKLFF
v_call: TRBV6-4

cdr3_aa: CASSFTGSNNQPQHF
v_call: TRBV5-1

cdr3_aa: CASSVGKGGELFF
v_call: TRBV10-1

cdr3_aa: CASSKGGTPYSNQPQHF
v_call: TRBV21-1

cdr3_aa: CASSPGNYNSPLHF
v_call: TRBV7-9

cdr3_aa: CASSSGTGPDSPLHF
v_call: TRBV7-6

cdr3_aa: CAISGQGREGNEQFF
v_call: TRBV10-3